Listed below are T cell receptor beta chains from one sample, sequenced in a study of T cell repertoires in cytomegalovirus infection. TCRdb re-called the reads through MiXCR, storing one row per CDR3 protein. This sample carries 150,000 to 200,000 distinct CDR3 sequences, about 21% of them seen once, and the ten largest clones take approximately 2.9%. The sequenced material came from PBMCs. Receptor source: a human donor in good health (CMV status not recorded). Some clones in this sample may be carry-over from other donors' samples. Each CDR3 is given with its conserved first and last residue. Each record gives: V gene, J gene, D gene, clone size, CDR3 protein, CDR3 DNA. D genes are given only for firm matches. For some rows the clone size is stated as once, few or many, or as a class when expanded; others skip it.

V: TRBV7-9; J: TRBJ2-1; D: TRBD2; size: many; CDR3: CASSLTSGSWNEQFF; DNA: TGTGCCAGCAGCTTGACTAGCGGGAGTTGGAATGAGCAGTTCTTC
V: TRBV7-9; J: TRBJ2-5; D: .; size: .; CDR3: CASSPGLSQETQYF; DNA: TGTGCCAGCAGCCCGGGACTGTCTCAAGAGACCCAGTACTTC
V: TRBV20-1; J: TRBJ2-7; D: TRBD2; size: .; CDR3: CSAGGSHRGDEQYF; DNA: TGCAGTGCCGGGGGGTCCCACCGGGGCGACGAGCAGTACTTC
V: TRBV28; J: TRBJ2-7; D: TRBD2; size: many; CDR3: CASSFLGTSLFYEQYF; DNA: TGTGCCAGCAGTTTCCTAGGGACTAGTCTCTTTTACGAGCAGTACTTC
V: TRBV7-8; J: TRBJ1-1; D: .; size: many; CDR3: CASSATELGSEAFF; DNA: TGTGCCAGCAGCGCGACAGAATTAGGCTCAGAAGCTTTCTTT
V: TRBV6-2/TRBV6-3; J: TRBJ2-1; D: TRBD2; size: .; CDR3: CASRDSGNNEQFF; DNA: TGTGCCAGCCGGGATAGCGGGAACAATGAGCAGTTCTTC
V: TRBV20-1; J: TRBJ2-1; D: TRBD2; size: .; CDR3: CSASPTSGRGFEQFF; DNA: TGCAGTGCTAGCCCGACTAGCGGGAGGGGGTTTGAGCAGTTCTTC
V: TRBV5-1; J: TRBJ2-3; D: TRBD1; size: .; CDR3: CASSVGQGSADTQYF; DNA: TGCGCCAGCAGCGTGGGACAGGGTTCCGCAGATACGCAGTATTTT
V: TRBV28; J: TRBJ2-2; D: .; size: few; CDR3: CASSFEWANTGELFF; DNA: TGTGCCAGCAGTTTTGAGTGGGCGAACACCGGGGAGCTGTTTTTT
V: TRBV7-9; J: TRBJ2-2; D: TRBD1; size: many; CDR3: CASSPTSDRGDTGELFF; DNA: TGTGCCAGCAGCCCCACGAGTGACAGGGGGGACACCGGGGAGCTGTTTTTT
V: TRBV7-9; J: TRBJ1-5; D: TRBD1; size: few; CDR3: CASSTEQGKAPQHF; DNA: TGTGCCAGCAGTACGGAACAGGGGAAAGCCCCCCAGCATTTT
V: TRBV9; J: TRBJ2-1; D: .; size: .; CDR3: CASSVDNSVIEQFF; DNA: TGTGCCAGCAGCGTAGACAATAGCGTCATTGAGCAGTTCTTC
V: TRBV7-3; J: TRBJ2-2; D: .; size: many; CDR3: CASSSGLSTGELFF; DNA: TGTGCCAGCAGCTCGGGACTCTCCACCGGGGAGCTGTTTTTT
V: TRBV7-3; J: TRBJ2-3; D: TRBD2; size: many; CDR3: CASAIGAGSTDTQYF; DNA: TGTGCCAGTGCCATTGGAGCGGGGAGCACAGATACGCAGTATTTT
V: TRBV11-3; J: TRBJ2-5; D: TRBD1; size: .; CDR3: CASSPRTGGANQETQYF; DNA: TGTGCCAGCAGCCCCCGGACAGGGGGCGCCAACCAAGAGACCCAGTACTTC
V: TRBV11-3; J: TRBJ2-2; D: .; size: few; CDR3: CATSEGGSSTGELFF; DNA: TGTGCCACCTCGGAGGGGGGGTCGAGCACCGGGGAGCTGTTTTTT
V: TRBV19; J: TRBJ1-2; D: TRBD1; size: few; CDR3: CASRGQGNYGYTF; DNA: TGTGCCAGTAGGGGACAGGGAAACTATGGCTACACCTTC
V: TRBV5-1; J: TRBJ2-5; D: .; size: .; CDR3: CASLDIQETQYF; DNA: TGCGCCAGCCTGGACATCCAAGAGACCCAGTACTTC
V: TRBV10-3; J: TRBJ1-6; D: .; size: few; CDR3: CAISEGTNSPLHF; DNA: TGTGCCATCAGTGAGGGGACCAATTCACCCCTCCACTTT
V: TRBV7-2; J: TRBJ2-5; D: .; size: many; CDR3: CASRRATGRAETQYF; DNA: TGTGCCAGCAGACGGGCGACAGGGAGGGCAGAGACCCAGTACTTC
V: TRBV6-1; J: TRBJ1-1; D: .; size: many; CDR3: CASRSDGDTEAFF; DNA: TGTGCCAGCAGGTCGGACGGAGACACTGAAGCTTTCTTT
V: TRBV6-5; J: TRBJ1-1; D: .; size: few; CDR3: CASSYARSGVAEAFF; DNA: TGTGCCAGCAGTTACGCCCGGTCCGGGGTAGCTGAAGCTTTCTTT
V: TRBV7-9; J: TRBJ2-2; D: .; size: .; CDR3: CASSSPTGWGELFF; DNA: TGTGCCAGCAGCTCCCCGACGGGATGGGGGGAGCTGTTTTTT
V: TRBV20-1; J: TRBJ1-1; D: TRBD1; size: .; CDR3: CSAGRQGSAPEAFF; DNA: TGCAGTGCGGGAAGACAGGGAAGTGCCCCTGAAGCTTTCTTT
V: TRBV20-1; J: TRBJ2-7; D: .; size: .; CDR3: CSASRRDRSYEQYF; DNA: TGCAGTGCTAGTCGGCGGGACCGTTCCTACGAGCAGTACTTC
V: TRBV20-1; J: TRBJ1-1; D: .; size: .; CDR3: CSARGGGMSEAFF; DNA: TGCAGTGCTAGAGGAGGCGGAATGAGTGAAGCTTTCTTT
V: TRBV18; J: TRBJ1-1; D: TRBD1; size: few; CDR3: CASSPLPPTGTTEAFF; DNA: TGTGCCAGCTCACCCTTACCCCCGACAGGGACCACTGAAGCTTTCTTT
V: TRBV13; J: TRBJ2-5; D: .; size: .; CDR3: CASSLSGDLKTQYF; DNA: TGTGCCAGCAGCTTATCAGGGGACCTGAAGACCCAGTACTTC
V: TRBV15; J: TRBJ2-5; D: .; size: many; CDR3: CATSTRGGEETQYF; DNA: TGTGCCACCAGCACCCGAGGGGGTGAAGAGACCCAGTACTTC
V: TRBV4-1; J: TRBJ1-5; D: .; size: few; CDR3: CASSQDKRVQPQHF; DNA: TGCGCCAGCAGCCAAGATAAGAGGGTGCAGCCCCAGCATTTT
V: TRBV7-2; J: TRBJ2-1; D: TRBD2; size: many; CDR3: CASSSPGLGIRDEQFF; DNA: TGTGCCAGCAGCTCACCGGGACTAGGAATCCGCGATGAGCAGTTCTTC
V: TRBV6-2/TRBV6-3; J: TRBJ2-1; D: TRBD1; size: few; CDR3: CASTLTGDQGNEQFF; DNA: TGTGCCAGCACTTTAACAGGGGATCAAGGGAATGAGCAGTTCTTC
V: TRBV7-2; J: TRBJ1-3; D: .; size: few; CDR3: CASSPAGGGNTIYF; DNA: TGTGCCAGCAGCCCAGCGGGGGGTGGAAACACCATATATTTT